This T cell receptor (beta chain) was captured in a study of CD8+ T cells in alopecia areata. Whole-study context: Spontaneously alopecic C3H/HeJ graft donors, roughly 6-13 months old, gave skin to approximately 6-10-week-old female C3H/HeJ mice. Study results and limitations: Resident alphabeta T cells of normal skin are also sequenced in scalp samples. Clonality in lesional scalp, especially alopecia totalis/universalis, exceeded that of normal scalp. Mice gave a clearer picture of TCR sharing than patients did, possibly for HLA-related reasons.

In regard to this clone: The antigen is undetermined. Mouse germline and gene names are used.

Separation of pooled cutaneous lymph node cells was by sorting with CD4, CD8alpha, NKG2D, NKG2ACE and other markers. Extracted from the samples, RNA was reverse transcribed into cDNA to serve as the sequencing template. Assay used: immunoSEQ multiplex PCR; TCRdb lists only in-frame clones, some missing. Observed are approximately 280,000 clones, no singletons, with the top ten taking roughly 1.2%. Source material: CD4+ T cells sorted from a lymph node. This receptor was identified in a C3H/HeJ mouse with alopecia areata. Mouse strain MHC haplotype: H2-k.

Partial CDR3 DNA: TGTGCCAGCAGTCCTCTGGGGTTCCAAGAC. Its translation is CASSPLGFQD. The entire CDR3 is CASSPLGFQDTQYF. The chain uses TRBV19 and TRBJ2-5, with a tentative D call TRBD2 (6 bases). The CDR3 is cut off 4 residues early in the read; its end comes from the germline J gene. From germline, CDR1 is FNHDT and CDR2 SITEND (reference sequence). The CDR3 is made up of 14 amino acids. V lost 4 bases to trimming and J lost 2 bases, with 11 bases between them.